These 14 T cell receptor beta chains came from one sample sequenced in a study of T cell repertoires in cytomegalovirus infection. The antigens of these receptors remain unknown. From the reads, TCRdb called clonotypes with MiXCR, one entry per CDR3 protein. Found here are about 63,000 distinct CDR3 sequences, 20% to 25% of them singletons; the top ten hold roughly 73%. The sequences come from CD8+ T cells from cultured PBMCs, collected from culture after CMV antigen stimulation. The receptors derive from a human donor in good health (CMV status not recorded). Some clones in this sample may be carry-over from other donors' samples.

This clonotype was observed a few times. The V gene is TRBV12-3 or TRBV12-4, the J gene TRBJ2-7; 9 bases agree with TRBD2. Trimming at V came to 6 bases and at J to 0 bases, leaving 12 bases not matched to a gene. The CDR3 contains 17 residues. This chain's CDR3 is CASSSNLAGLSSYEQYF. The CDR3 DNA reads as TGTGCCAGCAGCTCTAATCTAGCGGGGTTAAGCTCCTACGAGCAGTACTTC.

V gene TRBV27 combines with J gene TRBJ1-1; no reliable D call. Germline CDR1 MNHEY, CDR2 SMNVEV (reference sequence). This CDR3 is built from 13 residues. V dropped 2 bases and J dropped 5 bases, with 9 bases sitting between them. As DNA, the CDR3 is TGTGCCAGCAGTTTACCAGGAGGGACTGAAGCTTTCTTT. It encodes CASSLPGGTEAFF.

The gene calls are TRBV7-2 and TRBJ2-1; 10 positions match TRBD2. V dropped 1 base and J dropped 2; count of bases not matched to a gene: 5. This CDR3 is 17 amino acids long. Germline V gene sequence: CDR1 SGHTA, CDR2 FQGNSA. The DNA for the CDR3 is TGTGCCAGCAGCTTAGTGTTTCTAGCGGGAGCCTACAATGAGCAGTTCTTC. This codes for CASSLVFLAGAYNEQFF.

The sample holds a few counts of this clonotype. CDR3 DNA sequence: TGTGCCAGCAGTCCCAGGACAGGCGTCAATCAGCCCCAGCATTTT. Its protein is CASSPRTGVNQPQHF. The V gene is TRBV12-3 or TRBV12-4, the J gene TRBJ1-5; 7 bases are shared with TRBD1. The CDR3 is 15 amino acids. V was pared by 5 bases and J by 3 bases, with 7 bases of the junction left unmatched.

This clonotype was detected a few times. The J gene is TRBJ2-4, the V gene TRBV19; 12 bases agree with TRBD2. The CDR3 sequence is 17 residues long. From germline, CDR1 is LNHDA and CDR2 SQIVND (reference sequence). V was clipped by 5 bases and J by 9 bases; unmatched bases: 14. DNA of the CDR3: TGTGCCAGTAGTCCCCAACTAGCGGGGGGCCCCCAAAGCATTCAGTACTTC. This translates into CASSPQLAGGPQSIQYF. Filled out from reference TRBV19 and TRBJ2-4, the complete variable domain reads DGGITQSPKYLFRKEGQNVTLSCEQNLNHDAMYWYRQDPGQGLRLIYYSQIVNDFQKGDIAEGYSVSREKKESFPLTVTSAQKNPTAFYLCASSPQLAGGPQSIQYFGAGTRLSVL.

This clonotype was recorded many times. This chain joins TRBV4-2 and TRBJ1-1, with D unclear. V was shortened by 3 bases and J by 3 bases, with 8 bases between the two germline ends. Germline V gives CDR1 LGHNA, CDR2 YNFKEQ. The CDR3 is 13 residues long. The CDR3 loop reads CASSQRHHTEAFF. The CDR3 DNA reads as TGTGCCAGCAGCCAGAGACACCACACTGAAGCTTTCTTT.

The genes are TRBV4-3 and TRBJ2-2; 8 bases match TRBD2. V dropped 0 bases and J dropped 1; count of bases not matched to a gene: 7. The CDR3 spans 18 residues. Germline V gene data show CDR1 as LGHNA and CDR2 as YSLEER. The CDR3 DNA reads as TGCGCCAGCAGCCAAGATCCAGCGGGGGACTTGAACACCGGGGAGCTGTTTTTT. This sequence encodes CASSQDPAGDLNTGELFF.

This clonotype was seen more than once but under ten times. The rearrangement uses TRBV7-9 and TRBJ1-1; 8 bases line up with TRBD1. Trimming at V came to 2 bases and at J to 5 bases, leaving 10 bases not matched to a gene. Germline CDR1 reads SEHNR; CDR2 reads FQNEAQ (reference sequence). This CDR3 has 16 amino acids. The CDR3 DNA follows: TGTGCCAGCAGCTTATCCGACAGGGGATTGGGTACTGAAGCTTTCTTT. This sequence encodes CASSLSDRGLGTEAFF.

V and J are TRBV7-2 and TRBJ1-5, with a weak D call TRBD1 (5 bases). Germline loops: CDR1 SGHTA, CDR2 FQGNSA. V shed 1 base and J shed 5 bases, with 9 bases lying between them. The CDR3 sequence is 14 residues long. Here the CDR3 reads CASSLVGGDQPQHF. DNA for the CDR3: TGTGCCAGCAGCTTAGTGGGGGGAGATCAGCCCCAGCATTTT.

This sequence joins TRBV12-3 or TRBV12-4 and TRBJ1-2; D remains unclear. The V and J ends lost 2 bases and 4 bases respectively, with 5 bases between them. The CDR3 spans 12 residues. CDR3 nucleotides: TGTGCCAGCAGTTTAAAAGTCTATGGCTACACCTTC. Translation: CASSLKVYGYTF.

The rearrangement links TRBV6-5 to TRBJ2-7; D unclear. There are 14 residues in the CDR3. Per the germline V gene, CDR1 is MNHEY and CDR2 is SVGAGI. The V end lost 0 bases, the J end lost 2 bases, and 8 bases lay between the germline ends. The CDR3 here is CASSYSSGTYEQYF. Here the CDR3 DNA reads TGTGCCAGCAGTTACTCGTCGGGCACCTACGAGCAGTACTTC.

This clonotype was counted between two and nine times. This chain links TRBV2 with TRBJ1-3; 8 nucleotides align to TRBD1. Germline V gives CDR1 SNHLY, CDR2 FYNNEI. Trimming at V came to 2 bases and at J to 0 bases, leaving 18 bases not matched to a gene. This CDR3 comprises 21 residues. DNA of the CDR3: TGTGCCAGCAGTGAAAGACGGAGAGAGTTCGACAGGGGCTTCTCTGGAAACACCATATATTTT. Translating gives CASSERRREFDRGFSGNTIYF.

The chain recombines TRBV7-9 with TRBJ1-2, with 7 positions matching TRBD1. CDR3 length equals 15 residues. Germline V CDR1 and CDR2: SEHNR, FQNEAQ (reference sequence). V gave up 5 bases and J gave up 8 bases; unmatched junction bases: 14. CDR3 nucleotides: TGTGCCAGCAGCCCCCGGGACAGAAGATTGGGCGGCTACACCTTC. It specifies CASSPRDRRLGGYTF.

The J gene is TRBJ1-2, the V gene TRBV27, with TRBD1 as a possible D gene (5 bases). CDR3 size: 14 residues. The ends were cut back, 4 bases at V and 8 bases at J, with 17 bases in the middle. Germline CDR1 MNHEY, CDR2 SMNVEV (reference sequence). CDR3 loop: CASSSGRGAVGYTF. CDR3 coding DNA: TGTGCCAGCAGTTCCGGAAGAGGGGCGGTCGGCTACACCTTC.